The next 22 T cell receptor beta chains were all read from a single sample in a study of CD8 T cells in Susac syndrome. It was with random hexamers that roughly 0.5 to 1 ug RNA was reverse transcribed. TCRdb independently ran MiXCR on the immunoSEQ multiplex PCR reads; one entry per CDR3 protein. The sample carries 100,000 to 150,000 distinct CDR3 sequences, less than 95% recorded once. Sequencing was performed on CD4+ T cells from PBMCs. Receptors were obtained from a human donor with multiple sclerosis.

This clonotype was recorded a few times. V is TRBV27 and J is TRBJ2-5; 7 positions match TRBD2. V was pared by 4 bases and J by 5 bases, with 7 bases of the junction left unmatched. The CDR3 has 14 residues. Per the germline V gene, CDR1 is MNHEY and CDR2 is SMNVEV (reference sequence). DNA for the CDR3: TGTGCCAGCAGTTGGGGCTCCGGGGGGGAGACCCAGTACTTC. It codes for CASSWGSGGETQYF.

The chain combines TRBV24-1 with TRBJ1-1; D is possibly TRBD1 (5 bases). V dropped 3 bases and J dropped 2 bases, with 18 bases sitting between them. The germline V gene encodes CDR1 KGHDR and CDR2 SFDVKD. This CDR3 is built from 17 residues. CDR3 region: CATSDPRGPNSNTEAFF. CDR3 nucleotides: TGTGCCACCAGTGATCCGAGGGGCCCGAATTCTAACACTGAAGCTTTCTTT.

This chain uses TRBV5-1 with TRBJ2-4, with D unclear. Trimming removed 0 bases from V and 5 bases from J, with 6 bases in between. Germline CDR1 is SGHRS and CDR2 is YFSETQ. CDR3 length: 13 residues. CDR3 protein: CASSLEVENIQYF. The CDR3 DNA follows: TGCGCCAGCAGCTTGGAGGTGGAAAACATTCAGTACTTC.

The V and J genes are TRBV7-8 and TRBJ2-1; 9 positions match TRBD2. Germline V CDR1 and CDR2: SGHVS, FQNEAQ. J was trimmed by 6 bases and V by 1 base; bases with no gene match: 7. This CDR3 has 16 amino acids. CDR3 in DNA: TGTGCCAGCAGCTTAGGCGGGGGGGCCGGGTCCAATGAGCAGTTCTTC. Translating it yields CASSLGGGAGSNEQFF.

The rearrangement links TRBV6-5 to TRBJ1-3, with D perhaps TRBD1 (5 bases). The CDR3 is 16 residues long. V gave up 0 bases and J gave up 4 bases, with 13 bases separating them. The germline V gene has CDR1 MNHEY and CDR2 SVGAGI. The CDR3 nucleotides read TGTGCCAGCAGTTACTCGGCTGGGGGAATCGGAAACACCATATATTTT. Protein: CASSYSAGGIGNTIYF.

CDR3 region: CASSGDVEAFF. CDR3 sequence (DNA): TGTGCCAGCAGTGGGGATGTTGAAGCTTTCTTT. The J gene is TRBJ1-1, the V gene TRBV6-6; no firm D call. The V gene's germline CDR1 is MNHNY and CDR2 SVGAGI (reference sequence). V was shortened by 5 bases and J by 7 bases, with 8 bases between the two germline ends. The CDR3 totals 11 residues.

This chain links TRBV12-3 or TRBV12-4 with TRBJ2-1, with a weak D call TRBD2 (6 bases). Trimming removed 4 bases at V and 6 bases at J, with 13 bases between. This CDR3 is 14 amino acids long. The DNA for the CDR3 is TGTGCCAGCAGTTACCCGGGACTGTCCAATGAGCAGTTCTTC. Translated, it gives CASSYPGLSNEQFF.

The chain is built from TRBV5-1 and TRBJ2-2; no clear D. Trimming stripped 0 bases from V and 0 bases from J, with 9 bases between. The germline gives CDR1 SGHRS, CDR2 YFSETQ. The CDR3 sequence is 16 residues long. The CDR3 nucleotides read TGCGCCAGCAGCTTGGGTACCAGTGCGAACACCGGGGAGCTGTTTTTT. It encodes CASSLGTSANTGELFF.

V gene TRBV18 combines with J gene TRBJ1-1, with D uncertain. This CDR3 spans 14 amino acids. Germline V gene sequence: CDR1 KGHSH, CDR2 LQKENI. V lost 5 bases and J lost 1, with 11 bases in between. For the CDR3, the DNA is TGTGCCAGCTCAGACGACGGAAGGAACACTGAAGCTTTCTTT. It specifies CASSDDGRNTEAFF.

The chain employs TRBV28 and TRBJ2-7; TRBD1 matches at 9 bases. CDR3 length: 15 amino acids. Per germline, CDR1 MDHEN and CDR2 SYDVKM. With 5 bases clipped from V and 6 bases from J, the junction kept 11 bases outside the gene matches. The CDR3 region is CASSHTGGVLGEQYF. The CDR3 DNA follows: TGTGCCAGCAGTCATACAGGGGGCGTTTTAGGCGAGCAGTACTTC.

The gene calls are TRBV18 and TRBJ2-5; D ambiguous. The CDR3 runs 13 residues. Germline assignment: CDR1 KGHSH and CDR2 LQKENI. Trimming removed 7 bases at V and 2 bases at J, with 11 bases between. The CDR3 spells CASFPQEQETQYF. CDR3 in DNA: TGTGCCAGCTTTCCGCAGGAACAAGAGACCCAGTACTTC.

The rearrangement uses TRBV7-3 and TRBJ2-7, with D uncertain. The CDR3 has 14 amino acids. V was trimmed by 6 bases and J by 0 bases, leaving 12 bases between them. Per the germline V gene, CDR1 is SGHTA and CDR2 is FQGTGA. The CDR3 DNA follows: TGTGCCAGCAGTGAAACGGCCGTCTCCTACGAGCAGTACTTC. Translated, it gives CASSETAVSYEQYF.

V gene TRBV12-3 or TRBV12-4 combines with J gene TRBJ1-2, with unresolved D. The CDR3 extends over 13 amino acids. Between the trimmed V and J ends, which lost 0 bases and 2 bases, there was a span of 4 bases. CDR3 amino acids: CASSLATNYGYTF. The CDR3 DNA is TGTGCCAGCAGTTTAGCGACGAACTATGGCTACACCTTC.

The rearrangement links TRBV5-4 to TRBJ2-5; D is undetermined. This CDR3 is 12 amino acids long. CDR1 is SGHNT and CDR2 is YYREEE in the germline V gene (reference sequence). V dropped 3 bases and J dropped 5 bases, with 8 bases sitting between them. CDR3 sequence: CASSYPKETQYF. The CDR3 DNA reads TGTGCCAGCAGCTACCCCAAGGAGACCCAGTACTTC.

The CDR3 DNA reads as TGTGCCAGCAGCCGGACTAGCGGGAGCCACAATGAGCAGTTCTTC. Translation: CASSRTSGSHNEQFF. The chain carries TRBV7-9 and TRBJ2-1; 13 positions agree with TRBD2. This CDR3 has 15 residues. After removal of 5 bases from V and 5 bases from J, the junction contained 3 bases not matched to a gene. Germline-derived CDR1 and CDR2 are SEHNR and FQNEAQ (reference sequence).

This rearrangement joins TRBV7-2 to TRBJ2-7; TRBD2 matches 8 bases. V lost 9 bases and J lost 0; bases outside the gene matches: 7. Germline V gives CDR1 SGHTA, CDR2 FQGNSA. CDR3 length: 14 amino acids. CDR3 region: CASRKRGSSYEQYF. The CDR3 DNA reads TGTGCCAGTCGAAAGCGGGGGAGCTCCTACGAGCAGTACTTC. Using reference TRBV7-2 and TRBJ2-7 for the parts outside the CDR3, the full variable domain is GAGVSQSPSNKVTEKGKDVELRCDPISGHTALYWYRQSLGQGLEFLIYFQGNSAPDKSGLPSDRFSAERTGGSVSTLTIQRTQQEDSAVYLCASRKRGSSYEQYFGPGTRLTVT.

The chain has TRBV7-2 and TRBJ2-5; D gene unclear. Trimming took off 3 bases at V and 0 bases at J, with 8 bases between the two ends. Germline lookup yields CDR1 SGHTA and CDR2 FQGNSA. The CDR3 runs to 14 residues. CDR3 sequence (DNA): TGTGCCAGCAGCTTGAGTCGAAACCAAGAGACCCAGTACTTC. Its protein is CASSLSRNQETQYF.

Remarks on this clonotype: Its ends do not fully match the called genes, so a read error is possible. The J gene is TRBJ2-1, the V gene TRBV4-2, with 8 bases that match TRBD1. The CDR3 contains 17 residues. CDR1 LGHNA and CDR2 YNFKEQ come from the germline V gene. CDR3 in amino acids: CASSQGQGAGGYHEQFF. For the CDR3, the DNA is TGTGCCAGCAGCCAGGGGCAGGGGGCAGGGGGCTACCATGAGCAGTTCTTC.

V gene TRBV7-2 combines with J gene TRBJ2-7; a possible D gene is TRBD2 (5 bases). Looked up from germline, CDR1 is SGHTA and CDR2 is FQGNSA. Trimming removed 3 bases from V and 5 bases from J, with 14 bases in between. The CDR3 runs to 14 residues. CDR3 nucleotide sequence: TGTGCCAGCAGCTTGATGACCCCCGGGGACGAGCAGTACTTC. This sequence encodes CASSLMTPGDEQYF. Full variable domain (remainder filled in from reference TRBV7-2 and TRBJ2-7): GAGVSQSPSNKVTEKGKDVELRCDPISGHTALYWYRQSLGQGLEFLIYFQGNSAPDKSGLPSDRFSAERTGGSVSTLTIQRTQQEDSAVYLCASSLMTPGDEQYFGPGTRLTVT.

CDR3 region: CAWSVRRGEAFF. CDR3 nucleotide sequence: TGTGCCTGGAGTGTACGTCGGGGTGAAGCTTTCTTT. The V gene is TRBV30, the J gene TRBJ1-1; unclear D gene. The V end lost 0 bases, the J end lost 7 bases, and 9 bases lay between the germline ends. This CDR3 region has 12 residues. CDR1 is GTSNPN, CDR2 SVGIG, per germline (reference sequence).

The chain couples TRBV7-2 to TRBJ1-1; D possibly corresponds to TRBD1 (5 bases). Trimming took 3 bases from V and 1 from J, leaving 12 bases between them. This CDR3 has 15 residues. Germline-derived CDR1 and CDR2 are SGHTA and FQGNSA. The CDR3 loop reads CASSFTGGGNTEAFF. The DNA for the CDR3 is TGTGCCAGCAGCTTCACGGGGGGAGGGAACACTGAAGCTTTCTTT. The entire variable domain, with the rest obtained from reference TRBV7-2 and TRBJ1-1, is as follows: GAGVSQSPSNKVTEKGKDVELRCDPISGHTALYWYRQSLGQGLEFLIYFQGNSAPDKSGLPSDRFSAERTGGSVSTLTIQRTQQEDSAVYLCASSFTGGGNTEAFFGQGTRLTVV.

The chain joins TRBV12-3 or TRBV12-4 to TRBJ2-2; D gene uncertain. The CDR3 is made up of 14 amino acids. Trimming cost V 1 base and J 0 bases, with 3 bases left between them. The CDR3 loop is CASSLDSNTGELFF. The CDR3 DNA follows: TGTGCCAGCAGTTTAGACTCGAACACCGGGGAGCTGTTTTTT.